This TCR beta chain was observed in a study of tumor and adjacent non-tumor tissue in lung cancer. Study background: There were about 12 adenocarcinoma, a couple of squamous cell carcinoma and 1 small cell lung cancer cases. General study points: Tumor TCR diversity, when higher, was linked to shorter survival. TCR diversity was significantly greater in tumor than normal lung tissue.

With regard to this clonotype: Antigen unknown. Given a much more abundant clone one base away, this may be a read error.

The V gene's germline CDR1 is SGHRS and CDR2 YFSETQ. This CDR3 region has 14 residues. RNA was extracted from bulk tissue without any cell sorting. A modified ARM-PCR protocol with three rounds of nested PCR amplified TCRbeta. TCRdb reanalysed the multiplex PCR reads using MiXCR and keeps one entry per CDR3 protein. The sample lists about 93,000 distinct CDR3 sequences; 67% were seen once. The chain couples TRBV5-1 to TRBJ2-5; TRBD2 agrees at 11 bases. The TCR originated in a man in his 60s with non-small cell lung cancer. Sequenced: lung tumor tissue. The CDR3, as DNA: TGCGCCAGCAAACTAGCGGGGGTTCAAGAGGCCCAGTACTTC. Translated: CASKLAGVQEAQYF.